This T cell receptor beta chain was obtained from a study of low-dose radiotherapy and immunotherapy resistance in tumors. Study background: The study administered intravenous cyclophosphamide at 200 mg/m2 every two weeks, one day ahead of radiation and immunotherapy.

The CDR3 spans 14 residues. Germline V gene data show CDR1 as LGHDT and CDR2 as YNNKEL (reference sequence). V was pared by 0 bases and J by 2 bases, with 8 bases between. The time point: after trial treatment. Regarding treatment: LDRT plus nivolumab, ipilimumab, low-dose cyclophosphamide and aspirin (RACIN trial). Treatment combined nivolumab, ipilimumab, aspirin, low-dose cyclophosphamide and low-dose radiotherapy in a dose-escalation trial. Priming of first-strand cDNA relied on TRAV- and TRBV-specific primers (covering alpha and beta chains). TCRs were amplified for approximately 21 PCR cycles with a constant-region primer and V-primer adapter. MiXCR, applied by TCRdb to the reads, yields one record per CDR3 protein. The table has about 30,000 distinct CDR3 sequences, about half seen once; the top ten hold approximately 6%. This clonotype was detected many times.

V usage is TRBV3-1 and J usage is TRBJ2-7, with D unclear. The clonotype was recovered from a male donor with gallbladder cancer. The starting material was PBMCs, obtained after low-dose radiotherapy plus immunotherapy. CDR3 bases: TGTGCCAGCAGCCAAGACAGTAAAACCTACGAGCAGTACTTC. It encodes CASSQDSKTYEQYF.